Presented here are 5 T cell receptor beta chains from one specimen sequenced in a study of CXCR3-negative and CXCR3-positive naive CD8 T cells. Study-level findings and limits: CXCR3-positive naive cells carried more hydrophobic TRB CDR3s than CXCR3-negative naive cells did.

For these receptors, no antigen is known. UMI-labeled 5' RACE yielded the TRB cDNA libraries. Reprocessing the 5' RACE reads, TCRdb reports a single entry for every CDR3 protein and omits DNA. The sample has tens of thousands of distinct CDR3 sequences. The sequenced sample consisted of naive CXCR3+ CD8+ T cells from blood. As to subset: CD45RO-CCR7+CD27+CD95- naive CD8+ T cells expressing CXCR3 (TNR3+). The receptors stem from a human donor in good health. Some clones in this sample may be carry-over from other donors' samples.

The chain employs TRBV7-9 and TRBJ1-1; TCRdb indicates TRBD1, and absent DNA this call remains unverified. Germline CDR1 reads SEHNR; CDR2 reads FQNEAQ (reference sequence). CDR3 length: 13 amino acids. CDR3: CASSEWAALEAFF.

The chain is built from TRBV11-2 and TRBJ1-5. This CDR3 has 16 amino acids. Germline lookup yields CDR1 SGHAT and CDR2 FQNNGV. The CDR3 reads CASSHQEPGYGQPQHF.

The V call is TRBV7-9, the J call TRBJ2-5. The germline V gene has CDR1 SEHNR and CDR2 FQNEAQ (reference sequence). The CDR3 has 12 residues. This CDR3 is CASSSSRETQYF.

The V call is TRBV5-1, the J call TRBJ1-6; absent DNA, TCRdb's TRBD1 call cannot be checked. This CDR3 is built from 16 residues. Germline CDR1 reads SGHRS; CDR2 reads YFSETQ. CDR3 in amino acids: CASAHGTETRNSPLHF.

V gene TRBV28 combines with J gene TRBJ1-3. CDR1 is MDHEN and CDR2 is SYDVKM in the germline V gene. The CDR3 is 12 residues long. The CDR3 region is CASQDSGNTIYF.